This T cell receptor beta chain was sequenced for a study of beta chain features in type 1 diabetes. The CDR3 is 13 amino acids. The ends were cut back, 5 bases at V and 8 bases at J, with 16 bases in the middle. Looked up from germline, CDR1 is SGHDT and CDR2 is YYEEEE. Reverse transcribing all isolated RNA meant expressed TCRB transcripts were sequenced. The assay was immunoSEQ multiplex PCR, and TCRdb's table has in-frame clones only and misses some. The sample lists 430,000 or so clones; over 9.5% were seen once. This clone was picked up a small number of times. The TCR comes from a woman under 30 in good health. The genes are TRBV5-6 and TRBJ1-1; tentatively, D is TRBD1 (5 bases). Input material: naive CD4+ T cells from blood. The CDR3 spells CASRNEGSGEAFF. CDR3 nucleotide sequence: TGTGCCAGCAGGAACGAGGGGAGTGGGGAAGCTTTCTTT.